Sequencing of this TCR beta chain was carried out in a study of blood T cells in healthy people across ages. Turning to this clonotype: Its target is not known.

Then a second PCR, running about 6 to 12 cycles, was carried out with a sample-barcoded 5' primer and a J-beta primer mix. MiXCR was run by TCRdb on the 5' RACE reads, yielding one entry per CDR3 protein. The sample lists under 1,000,000 distinct CDR3 sequences, roughly 46% occurring once. There are 14 residues in the CDR3. Germline CDR1 and CDR2: SGHRS and YFSETQ. Trimming removed 2 bases at V and 2 bases at J, with 11 bases between. Study findings and constraints: Long-lived donors exceeded aged donors in naive CD4+ cells and diversity.

Peripheral blood samples of approximately 10 milliliters were drawn from each donor. No fewer than 6 micrograms of total RNA were isolated from every sample. Sequenced sample: blood. The chain uses TRBV5-1 and TRBJ2-7, with TRBD2 as a possible D gene (5 bases). The origin of this receptor is a man older than 75 in good health. CDR3 sequence (DNA): TGCGCCAGCAGCTTAAGCGGAAAGCCCTACGAGCAGTACTTC. Encoded protein: CASSLSGKPYEQYF.